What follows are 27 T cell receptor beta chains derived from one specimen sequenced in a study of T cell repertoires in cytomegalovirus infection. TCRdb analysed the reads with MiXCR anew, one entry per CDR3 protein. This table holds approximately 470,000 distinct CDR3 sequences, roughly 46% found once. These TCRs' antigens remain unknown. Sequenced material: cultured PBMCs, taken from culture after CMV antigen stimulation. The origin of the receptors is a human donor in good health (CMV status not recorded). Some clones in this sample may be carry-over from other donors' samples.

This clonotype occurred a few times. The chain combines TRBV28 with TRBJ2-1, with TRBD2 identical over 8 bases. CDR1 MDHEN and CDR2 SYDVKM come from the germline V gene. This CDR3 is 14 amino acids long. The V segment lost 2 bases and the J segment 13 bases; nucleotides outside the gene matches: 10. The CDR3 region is CASSLHNSGTQQFF. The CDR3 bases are TGTGCCAGCAGTTTACACAATAGCGGGACCCAACAGTTCTTC.

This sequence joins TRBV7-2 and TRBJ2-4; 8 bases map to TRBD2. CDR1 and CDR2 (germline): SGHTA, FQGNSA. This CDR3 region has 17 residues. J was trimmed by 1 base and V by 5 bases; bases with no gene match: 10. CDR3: CASSRGGLAGAKNIQYF. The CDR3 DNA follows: TGTGCCAGCAGCCGGGGGGGGCTAGCGGGCGCCAAAAACATTCAGTACTTC.

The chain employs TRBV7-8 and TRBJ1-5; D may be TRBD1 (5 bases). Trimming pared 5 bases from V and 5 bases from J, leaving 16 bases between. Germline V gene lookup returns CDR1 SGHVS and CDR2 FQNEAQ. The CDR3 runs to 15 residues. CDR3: CASSLLGGGYQPQHF. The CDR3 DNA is TGTGCCAGCAGCCTGCTTGGGGGGGGATATCAGCCCCAGCATTTT.

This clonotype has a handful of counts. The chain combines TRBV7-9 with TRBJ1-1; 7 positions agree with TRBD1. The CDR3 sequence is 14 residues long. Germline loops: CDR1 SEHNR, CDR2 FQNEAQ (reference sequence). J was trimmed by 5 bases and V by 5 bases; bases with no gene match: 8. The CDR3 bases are TGTGCCAGCAGCATCTTCGACAGGGTAACTGAAGCTTTCTTT. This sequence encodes CASSIFDRVTEAFF.

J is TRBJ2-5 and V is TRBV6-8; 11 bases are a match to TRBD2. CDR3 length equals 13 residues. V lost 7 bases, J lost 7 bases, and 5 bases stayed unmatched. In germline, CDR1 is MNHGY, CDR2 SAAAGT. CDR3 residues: CASITSGGVTQYF. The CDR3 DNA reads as TGTGCCAGCATAACTAGCGGGGGAGTGACCCAGTACTTC.

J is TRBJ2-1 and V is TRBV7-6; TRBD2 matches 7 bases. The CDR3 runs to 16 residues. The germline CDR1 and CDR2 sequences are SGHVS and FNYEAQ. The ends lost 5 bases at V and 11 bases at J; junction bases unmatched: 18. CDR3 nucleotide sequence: TGTGCCAGCAGCCCCCCATACGGGAGGCCTGCCCATCAGCAGTTCTTC. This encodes CASSPPYGRPAHQQFF.

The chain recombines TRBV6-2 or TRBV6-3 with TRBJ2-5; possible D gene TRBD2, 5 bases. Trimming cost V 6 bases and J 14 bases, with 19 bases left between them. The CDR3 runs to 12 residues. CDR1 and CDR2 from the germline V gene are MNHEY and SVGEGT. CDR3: CASSPLRRAIYF. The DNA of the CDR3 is TGTGCCAGCAGCCCCTTGAGGCGGGCAATATACTTC.

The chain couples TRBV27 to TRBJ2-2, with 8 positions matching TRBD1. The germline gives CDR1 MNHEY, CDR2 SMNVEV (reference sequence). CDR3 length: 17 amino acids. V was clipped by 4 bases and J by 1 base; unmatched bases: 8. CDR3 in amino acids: CASSSHGQGWNTGELFF. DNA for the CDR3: TGTGCCAGCAGTTCCCACGGACAGGGTTGGAACACCGGGGAGCTGTTTTTT.

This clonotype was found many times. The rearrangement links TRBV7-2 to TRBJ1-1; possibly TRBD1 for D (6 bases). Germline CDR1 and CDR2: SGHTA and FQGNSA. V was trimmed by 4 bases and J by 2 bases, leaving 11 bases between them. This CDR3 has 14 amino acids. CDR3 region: CASSSRTANTEAFF. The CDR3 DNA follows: TGTGCCAGCAGCTCCAGGACAGCTAACACTGAAGCTTTCTTT.

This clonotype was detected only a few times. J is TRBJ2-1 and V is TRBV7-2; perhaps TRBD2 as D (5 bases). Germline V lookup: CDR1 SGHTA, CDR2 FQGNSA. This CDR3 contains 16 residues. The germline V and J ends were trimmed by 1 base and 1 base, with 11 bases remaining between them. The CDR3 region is CASSLGRAVSYNEQFF. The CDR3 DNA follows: TGTGCCAGCAGCTTAGGTAGAGCGGTTTCCTACAATGAGCAGTTCTTC.

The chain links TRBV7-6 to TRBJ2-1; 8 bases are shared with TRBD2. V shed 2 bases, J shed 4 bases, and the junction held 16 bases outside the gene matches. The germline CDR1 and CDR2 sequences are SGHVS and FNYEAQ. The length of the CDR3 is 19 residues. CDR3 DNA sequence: TGTGCCAGCAGCTTAAAGTCGGAGCGGGAGCTCCTCTTTTACAATGAGCAGTTCTTC. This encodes CASSLKSERELLFYNEQFF.

CDR3 bases: TGTGCCAGCAGCCAGACGTGGGGCGAGAGGTCCTACGAGCAGTACTTC. Translating gives CASSQTWGERSYEQYF. V and J are TRBV11-2 and TRBJ2-7, with D possibly matching TRBD1 (5 bases). Deletions cut 5 bases from V and 1 base from J, with 18 bases between. Germline lookup yields CDR1 SGHAT and CDR2 FQNNGV. CDR3 length: 16 residues.

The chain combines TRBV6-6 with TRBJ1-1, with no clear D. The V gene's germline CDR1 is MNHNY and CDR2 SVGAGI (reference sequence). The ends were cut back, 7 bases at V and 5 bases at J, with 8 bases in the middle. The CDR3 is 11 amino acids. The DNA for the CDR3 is TGTGCCAGCACCAAAGGGACTGAAGCTTTCTTT. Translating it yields CASTKGTEAFF.

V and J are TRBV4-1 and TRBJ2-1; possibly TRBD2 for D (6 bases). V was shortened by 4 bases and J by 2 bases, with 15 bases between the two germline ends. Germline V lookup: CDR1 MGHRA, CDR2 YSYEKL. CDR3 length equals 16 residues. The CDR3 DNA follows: TGCGCCAGCAGCCCCTTCGCGGGAAGGACCTACAATGAGCAGTTCTTC. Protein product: CASSPFAGRTYNEQFF.

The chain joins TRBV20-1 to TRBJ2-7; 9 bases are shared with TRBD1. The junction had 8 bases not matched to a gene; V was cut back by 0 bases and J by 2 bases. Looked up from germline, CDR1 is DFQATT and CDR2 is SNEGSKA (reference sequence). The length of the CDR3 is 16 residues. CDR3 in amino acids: CSAREGQGSRAYEQYF. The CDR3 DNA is TGCAGTGCTAGAGAGGGACAGGGTTCAAGGGCCTACGAGCAGTACTTC.

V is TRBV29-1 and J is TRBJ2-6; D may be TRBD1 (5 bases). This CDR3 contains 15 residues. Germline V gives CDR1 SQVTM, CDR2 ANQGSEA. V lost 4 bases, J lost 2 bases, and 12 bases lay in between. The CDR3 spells CSVVFQGAGANVLTF. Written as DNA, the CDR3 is TGCAGCGTTGTTTTTCAGGGTGCTGGGGCCAACGTCCTGACTTTC.

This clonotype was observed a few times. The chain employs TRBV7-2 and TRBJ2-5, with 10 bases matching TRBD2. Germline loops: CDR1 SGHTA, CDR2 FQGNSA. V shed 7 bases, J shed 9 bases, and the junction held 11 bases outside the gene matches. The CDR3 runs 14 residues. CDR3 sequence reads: CASTGAGGGVAQYF. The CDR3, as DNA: TGTGCCAGCACCGGAGCGGGAGGGGGTGTTGCCCAGTACTTC. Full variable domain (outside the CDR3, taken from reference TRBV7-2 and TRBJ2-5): GAGVSQSPSNKVTEKGKDVELRCDPISGHTALYWYRQSLGQGLEFLIYFQGNSAPDKSGLPSDRFSAERTGGSVSTLTIQRTQQEDSAVYLCASTGAGGGVAQYFGPGTRLLVL.

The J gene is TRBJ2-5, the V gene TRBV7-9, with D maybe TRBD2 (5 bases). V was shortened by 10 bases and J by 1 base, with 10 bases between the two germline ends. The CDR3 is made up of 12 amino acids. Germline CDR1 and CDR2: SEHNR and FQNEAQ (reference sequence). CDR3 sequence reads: CAISRVQETQYF. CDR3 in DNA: TGTGCCATCTCGAGGGTCCAAGAGACCCAGTACTTC.

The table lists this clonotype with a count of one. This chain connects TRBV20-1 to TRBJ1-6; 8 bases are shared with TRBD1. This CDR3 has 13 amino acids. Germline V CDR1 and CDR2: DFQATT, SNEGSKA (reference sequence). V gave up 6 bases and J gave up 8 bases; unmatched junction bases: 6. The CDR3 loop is CSALTGVDSPLHF. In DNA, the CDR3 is TGCAGTGCCCTGACAGGGGTGGATTCACCCCTCCACTTT.

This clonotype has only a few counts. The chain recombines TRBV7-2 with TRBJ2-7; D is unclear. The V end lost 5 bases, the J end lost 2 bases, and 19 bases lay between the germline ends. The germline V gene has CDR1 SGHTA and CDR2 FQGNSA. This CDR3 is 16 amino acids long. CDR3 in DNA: TGTGCCAGCAGCGAAGCACGAATGGGGTGGGCCTACGAGCAGTACTTC. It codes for CASSEARMGWAYEQYF. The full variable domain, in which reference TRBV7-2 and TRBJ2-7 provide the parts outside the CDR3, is GAGVSQSPSNKVTEKGKDVELRCDPISGHTALYWYRQSLGQGLEFLIYFQGNSAPDKSGLPSDRFSAERTGGSVSTLTIQRTQQEDSAVYLCASSEARMGWAYEQYFGPGTRLTVT.

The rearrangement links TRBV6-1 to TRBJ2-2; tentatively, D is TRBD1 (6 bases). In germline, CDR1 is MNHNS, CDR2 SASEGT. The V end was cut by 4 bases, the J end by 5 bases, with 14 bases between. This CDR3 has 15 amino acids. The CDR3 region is CASSGRQGFTGELFF. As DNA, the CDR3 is TGTGCCAGCAGTGGGAGGCAGGGGTTTACCGGGGAGCTGTTTTTT.

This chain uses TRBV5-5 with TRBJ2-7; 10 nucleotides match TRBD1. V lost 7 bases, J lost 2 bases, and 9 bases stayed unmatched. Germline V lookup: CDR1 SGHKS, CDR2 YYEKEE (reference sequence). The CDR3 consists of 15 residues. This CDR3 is CASSTPGQGTYEQYF. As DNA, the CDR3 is TGTGCCAGCTCTACACCGGGACAGGGGACCTACGAGCAGTACTTC.

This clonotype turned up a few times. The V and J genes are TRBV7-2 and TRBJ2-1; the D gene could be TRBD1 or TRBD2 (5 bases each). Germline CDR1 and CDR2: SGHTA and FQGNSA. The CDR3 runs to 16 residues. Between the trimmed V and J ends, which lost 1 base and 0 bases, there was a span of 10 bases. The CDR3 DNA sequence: TGTGCCAGCAGCTTAGTGGGGGTGAGCTCCTACAATGAGCAGTTCTTC. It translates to CASSLVGVSSYNEQFF.

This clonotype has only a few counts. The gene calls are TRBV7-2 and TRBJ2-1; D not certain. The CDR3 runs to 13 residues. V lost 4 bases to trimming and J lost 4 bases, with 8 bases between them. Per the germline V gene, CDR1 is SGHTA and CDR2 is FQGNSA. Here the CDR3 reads CASSYHGYNEQFF. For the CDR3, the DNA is TGTGCCAGCAGCTACCACGGATACAATGAGCAGTTCTTC.

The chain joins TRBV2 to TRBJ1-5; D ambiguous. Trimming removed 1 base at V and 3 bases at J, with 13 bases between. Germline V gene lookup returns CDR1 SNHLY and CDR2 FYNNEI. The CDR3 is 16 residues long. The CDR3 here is CASSEVFILLNQPQHF. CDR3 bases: TGTGCCAGCAGTGAAGTATTTATCCTACTCAATCAGCCCCAGCATTTT.

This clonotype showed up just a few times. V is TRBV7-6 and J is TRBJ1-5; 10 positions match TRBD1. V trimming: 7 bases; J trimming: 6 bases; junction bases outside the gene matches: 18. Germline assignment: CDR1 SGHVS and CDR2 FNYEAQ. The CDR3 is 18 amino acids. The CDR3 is CASTPRPPGQGYPQPQHF. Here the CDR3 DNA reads TGTGCCAGCACCCCTCGACCCCCGGGACAGGGGTATCCTCAGCCCCAGCATTTT.

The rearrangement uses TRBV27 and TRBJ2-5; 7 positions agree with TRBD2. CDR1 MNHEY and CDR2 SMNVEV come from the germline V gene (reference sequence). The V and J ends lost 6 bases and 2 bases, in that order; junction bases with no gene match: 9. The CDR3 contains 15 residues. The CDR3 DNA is TGTGCCAGCAGCTCGGTCCTGGGACTACAAGAGACCCAGTACTTC. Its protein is CASSSVLGLQETQYF.